This T cell receptor (beta chain) was captured by sequencing in a study of cytomegalovirus exposure and HLA in healthy donors (dated by TCRdb to between 2016 and 2019). Some background on the complete study: According to a later analysis, the 100 to 150 validation repertoires were produced on the same platform as the 700 or so repertoires of the first cohort. The study aimed to test whether signatures of past pathogen exposure could be identified by cataloging public T cell receptors. Besides the first cohort of 550 to 750 subjects, a separate validation cohort made up of some 110 different subjects was used. To predict cytomegalovirus infection status, the study brought together high-throughput TCR immunosequencing, statistical association of individual TCRs with disease status, and machine learning.

The library was prepared using the immunoSEQ multiplex PCR assay. The original pipeline was this. A statistical classification framework was built to diagnose cytomegalovirus status from the catalog of TCR beta chain sequences. TCRdb's version of the immuneACCESS table is confined to in-frame rearrangements and falls short of the full clone set. An unresolved V gene accounts for under half of the shortfall where checked; the remainder is of unknown origin. The DNA was the basis for D and trimming; V, J and clone size are from that table. The sample has about 140,000 clones on record, 94% of them singletons. Less than 2% of the sample rests with the top ten. Of note for this clone: Its antigen has not been determined. No much larger clone exists at a distance of one base, and base qualities are not known.

General findings and caveats noted by the study authors: The study gave a list of under 200 TCR beta chains associated with cytomegalovirus. The classifier was reported to diagnose cytomegalovirus status with high specificity and sensitivity in both the original cohort and the validation cohort. A later analysis had no HLA typing for the validation cohort, so co-occurrence there was scored across all 110 or so repertoires. According to the authors, the approach could potentially be generalized to other disease states and immunological phenotypes. In vitro tests confirmed that a few of the cytomegalovirus-associated TCR beta chains recognize cytomegalovirus antigens. Of the cluster scores, roughly 93% were above 0 in a later analysis, which found that TCRs clustered in the first cohort also tended to co-occur in the 95 to 150 validation repertoires. Across donors, most TCR sequences were observed very rarely, whereas some public TCRs were present in many individuals.

Donors formed part of the validation cohort, which comprised about 130 subjects and was distinct from the first cohort of 666 subjects. Counted from cysteine to phenylalanine, this CDR3 has 13 amino acids. The read is trimmed to its CDR3 DNA, 39 bases read in frame from base 1. The V and J ends are trimmed by 3 bases and 3 bases, leaving 7 bases between them. CDR1 and CDR2 were assigned from the germline V gene as SGHDT and YYEEEE. The receptor was derived from a man aged 18-30 years in good health and CMV-seropositive. The chain is assembled from TRBV5-6 and TRBJ1-3; the best D guess is TRBD1, with 5 bases matching. The specimen sequenced was PBMCs. Read as DNA, the sequence is TGTGCCAGCAGCTCAGGGATTGGAAACACCATATATTTT. Translated, this is CASSSGIGNTIYF.